The rows below give T cell receptor beta chains drawn from one sample of a study of cytomegalovirus exposure and HLA in healthy donors. The protocol was immunoSEQ multiplex PCR, while the TCRdb copy is restricted to in-frame clones and leaves out a portion. The specimen's table records some 39,000 clones. The sample taken for sequencing was PBMCs. These receptor sequences come from a male donor in good health and CMV-seronegative. Both conserved end residues are part of each CDR3.

CDR3 protein,V gene,CDR3 length,J gene
CASSPGQGSNQPQHF,TRBV5-8,15,TRBJ1-5
CASSLGRAGTNEKLFF,TRBV7-8,16,TRBJ1-4
CASSRDRGGKGGNQPQHF,TRBV27,18,TRBJ1-5
CASSIVAGSSNQPQHF,TRBV19,16,TRBJ1-5
CASSQVGTSSYEQYF,TRBV4-1,15,TRBJ2-7
CASSLGGTGNQPQHF,TRBV5-4,15,TRBJ1-5
CASSLRDSYSPLHF,TRBV28,14,TRBJ1-6
CASSPRSGNTIYF,TRBV18,13,TRBJ1-3
CASSLLQGAGNTIYF,TRBV7-2,15,TRBJ1-3
CASSYRGTGETQYF,TRBV7-2,14,TRBJ2-5
CASSEDGGSPTDTQYF,TRBV6-1,16,TRBJ2-3
CASSPIQGAVETQYF,TRBV6-4,15,TRBJ2-5
CASSYSWSRSGGYTF,TRBV6-5,15,TRBJ1-2
CASGRTGGAYNSPLHF,TRBV28,16,TRBJ1-6
CASTGTANTGELFF,TRBV19,14,TRBJ2-2
CASSQEGQGGQPQHF,TRBV4-2,15,TRBJ1-5
CASSTHHRYYGYTF,TRBV28,14,TRBJ1-2
CASSSNRENQPQHF,TRBV18,14,TRBJ1-5
CASSLEQPTGELFF,TRBV7-8,14,TRBJ2-2
CASSYDWNTEAFF,TRBV5-4,13,TRBJ1-1
CASSFRPGTNEQFF,TRBV11-3,14,TRBJ2-1
CASSTTLAGGVDTQYF,TRBV19,16,TRBJ2-3
CASGRDTTGELFF,TRBV6-4,13,TRBJ2-2
CSVSDSFEQFF,TRBV20-1,11,TRBJ2-1